The 15 T cell receptor beta chains below all came from one sample that was sequenced in a study of blood T cell repertoires in COVID-19 (dated by TCRdb to between 2020 and 2021). Libraries were made using the immunoSEQ multiplex PCR assay. TCRdb holds this immuneACCESS table with in-frame rearrangements only. Some clones are missing; in checked studies, unresolved V genes explain under half, and the rest has no known cause. Here the sample has around 310,000 clones; around 90% occur a single time. The ten most abundant clones make up 0.95% to 1.3% of the sample. Material for sequencing was peripheral blood. These receptor sequences come from a woman aged 35 to 49 with COVID-19, enrolled during active disease.

The chain uses TRBV5-1 and TRBJ1-3; D remains ambiguous. The CDR3 loop spans 14 amino acids. V dropped 0 bases and J dropped 4 bases, with 8 bases sitting between them. CDR1 is SGHRS, CDR2 YFSETQ, per germline. DNA of the CDR3: TGCGCCAGCAGCTTGGAGACTGGGGGAAACACCATATATTTT. Translated, it gives CASSLETGGNTIYF.

This chain uses TRBV30 with TRBJ1-3; 7 nucleotides agree with TRBD1. The CDR3 is 14 residues long. In germline, CDR1 is GTSNPN, CDR2 SVGIG (reference sequence). V lost 5 bases and J lost 2; bases outside the gene matches: 6. Here the CDR3 DNA reads TGTGCCTGGGGGCTTACAGGGGCTGGAAACACCATATATTTT. Residues: CAWGLTGAGNTIYF.

This chain joins TRBV27 and TRBJ2-7, with 12 bases matching TRBD2. The CDR3 is 15 amino acids. Germline values: CDR1 MNHEY, CDR2 SMNVEV (reference sequence). The trim removed 6 bases at V and 4 bases at J, leaving 7 bases unmatched. As DNA, the CDR3 is TGTGCCAGCAGGCCCGGGACTAGCGGGTCATACGAGCAGTACTTC. Amino acids: CASRPGTSGSYEQYF.

This clone was picked up a small number of times. The genes are TRBV6-2 or TRBV6-3 and TRBJ1-5, with a weak D call TRBD1 (5 bases). Germline CDR1 and CDR2: MNHEY and SVGEGT. The ends were cut back, 5 bases at V and 6 bases at J, with 14 bases in the middle. The CDR3 consists of 14 residues. This CDR3 is CASSPGGDAQPQHF. As DNA, the CDR3 is TGTGCCAGCAGTCCCGGGGGGGACGCTCAGCCCCAGCATTTT.

V gene TRBV7-2 combines with J gene TRBJ2-3; TRBD2 matches at 11 bases. The V gene's germline CDR1 is SGHTA and CDR2 FQGNSA. This CDR3 comprises 16 residues. The junction had 5 bases not matched to a gene; V was cut back by 3 bases and J by 3 bases. The chain's CDR3 is CASSLGRLAGTDTQYF. The CDR3 DNA follows: TGTGCCAGCAGCTTGGGGAGACTAGCGGGAACAGATACGCAGTATTTT. Full variable domain (remainder filled in from reference TRBV7-2 and TRBJ2-3): GAGVSQSPSNKVTEKGKDVELRCDPISGHTALYWYRQSLGQGLEFLIYFQGNSAPDKSGLPSDRFSAERTGGSVSTLTIQRTQQEDSAVYLCASSLGRLAGTDTQYFGPGTRLTVL.

J is TRBJ2-3 and V is TRBV6-5; possibly TRBD2 for D (5 bases). Trimming removed 6 bases from V and 9 bases from J, with 13 bases in between. Germline-derived CDR1 and CDR2 are MNHEY and SVGAGI. This CDR3 region has 12 residues. This CDR3 reads CASSPRGLTQYF. DNA of the CDR3: TGTGCCAGCAGCCCACGGGGATTGACGCAGTATTTT.

V usage is TRBV20-1 and J usage is TRBJ1-1; TRBD1 matches at 8 bases. Trimming removed 3 bases from V and 2 bases from J; junction bases left unmatched: 8. This CDR3 has 15 residues. Germline CDR1 and CDR2: DFQATT and SNEGSKA (reference sequence). CDR3 amino acids: CSASTPGTGNTEAFF. In nucleotides, the CDR3 is TGCAGTGCTAGTACCCCCGGGACAGGTAACACTGAAGCTTTCTTT.

CDR3 sequence reads: CASRLPPGQGASNQPQHF. The CDR3 DNA is TGTGCCAGCCGCCTTCCGCCGGGACAGGGGGCCAGCAATCAGCCCCAGCATTTT. V is TRBV2 and J is TRBJ1-5; TRBD1 matches 12 bases. With 8 bases clipped from V and 1 base from J, the junction kept 12 bases outside the gene matches. Germline lookup yields CDR1 SNHLY and CDR2 FYNNEI. The CDR3 contains 18 residues. Looking up the rest from reference TRBV2 and TRBJ1-5 gives the full variable domain: EPEVTQTPSHQVTQMGQEVILRCVPISNHLYFYWYRQILGQKVEFLVSFYNNEISEKSEIFDDQFSVERPDGSNFTLKIRSTKLEDSAMYFCASRLPPGQGASNQPQHFGDGTRLSIL.

The V gene is TRBV7-8, the J gene TRBJ1-4; 9 nucleotides agree with TRBD1. The germline CDR1 and CDR2 sequences are SGHVS and FQNEAQ. V shed 1 base, J shed 6 bases, and the junction held 3 bases outside the gene matches. The CDR3 covers 15 residues. CDR3 coding DNA: TGTGCCAGCAGCTTAGGAACAGGGGGCTATGAAAAACTGTTTTTT. Residues: CASSLGTGGYEKLFF.

The genes are TRBV6-5 and TRBJ2-7; possible D gene TRBD2, 5 bases. Germline V gene lookup returns CDR1 MNHEY and CDR2 SVGAGI. This CDR3 region has 14 residues. Trimming removed 5 bases from V and 5 bases from J, with 16 bases in between. In DNA, the CDR3 is TGTGCCAGCAGTCGAGGAGGCCGGGGAAACGAGCAGTACTTC. Translating gives CASSRGGRGNEQYF.

The gene calls are TRBV20-1 and TRBJ1-1, with D tentatively TRBD1 (6 bases). Germline V gene data show CDR1 as DFQATT and CDR2 as SNEGSKA (reference sequence). The CDR3 is made up of 11 amino acids. V dropped 0 bases and J dropped 11 bases, with 10 bases sitting between them. The CDR3 spells CSARERGYAFF. DNA for the CDR3: TGCAGTGCTAGAGAGAGGGGGTATGCTTTCTTT.

V is TRBV28 and J is TRBJ1-5, with D tentatively TRBD1 (5 bases). The CDR3 extends over 13 amino acids. CDR1 and CDR2 (germline): MDHEN, SYDVKM. V lost 8 bases and J lost 8, with 16 bases in between. The CDR3, as DNA: TGTGCCAGCCGGGGGAGCCTAGCGGAGCCCCAGCATTTT. This translates into CASRGSLAEPQHF. Based on the CDR3 plus reference TRBV28 and TRBJ1-5, the full variable domain is DVKVTQSSRYLVKRTGEKVFLECVQDMDHENMFWYRQDPGLGLRLIYFSYDVKMKEKGDIPEGYSVSREKKERFSLILESASTNQTSMYLCASRGSLAEPQHFGDGTRLSIL.

The sample holds one count of this clone. The chain links TRBV27 to TRBJ2-2; 13 nucleotides align to TRBD2. CDR1 is MNHEY, CDR2 SMNVEV, per germline (reference sequence). The trim removed 4 bases at V and 1 base at J, leaving 6 bases unmatched. There are 18 residues in the CDR3. The CDR3 loop is CASSSTGLAGVNTGELFF. The CDR3 nucleotides are TGTGCCAGCAGTTCGACAGGACTAGCGGGAGTGAACACCGGGGAGCTGTTTTTT.

The chain employs TRBV18 and TRBJ1-2; possible D gene TRBD1, 5 bases. Deletions cut 3 bases from V and 6 bases from J, with 14 bases between. The CDR3 is 14 residues long. Germline values: CDR1 KGHSH, CDR2 LQKENI. The CDR3 DNA follows: TGTGCCAGCTCACCTACGAAGGGGATCGATGGCTACACCTTC. Its protein is CASSPTKGIDGYTF.

This clone has just one count. The rearrangement uses TRBV15 and TRBJ1-2, with TRBD1 as a possible D gene (5 bases). Germline-derived CDR1 and CDR2 are LNHNV and YYDKDF (reference sequence). Trimming stripped 0 bases from V and 6 bases from J, with 14 bases between. The CDR3 sequence is 15 residues long. CDR3 region: CATSRDRAGWDGYTF. DNA for the CDR3: TGTGCCACCAGCAGAGATCGAGCAGGGTGGGATGGCTACACCTTC.